Shown below are 26 T cell receptor beta chains from a single sample sequenced in a study of OX40 agonist ivuxolimab in advanced cancers. Sequenced by immunoSEQ multiplex PCR; TCRdb stores in-frame clones only, minus some. The table includes 15,000 to 20,000 clones, around 90% detected once. The source was CD4+ or CD8+ T cells sorted from blood, collected in a trial of the OX40 agonist ivuxolimab. These receptors were obtained from an adult with an advanced solid tumor such as melanoma, head and neck, liver or kidney cancer.

V is TRBV4-1 and J is TRBJ2-7, with 8 bases lining up with TRBD1. The CDR3 is 16 residues long. With V trimmed by 2 bases and J by 3 bases, 9 bases remained unmatched. CDR1 is MGHRA, CDR2 YSYEKL, per germline. The CDR3 nucleotides read TGCGCCAGCAGCCAAATCTCACAGGGGGTCGGCTACGAGCAGTACTTC. As protein: CASSQISQGVGYEQYF.

This sequence joins TRBV9 and TRBJ2-3, with TRBD2 as a possible D gene (5 bases). The length of the CDR3 is 17 residues. CDR1 is SGDLS, CDR2 YYNGEE, per germline. Trimming removed 3 bases at V and 2 bases at J, with 19 bases between. This CDR3 reads CASSGAGKRTDTDTQYF. The CDR3 DNA sequence: TGTGCCAGCAGCGGGGCCGGAAAGCGGACCGACACAGATACGCAGTATTTT. Together with reference TRBV9 and TRBJ2-3, the CDR3 gives the full variable domain: DSGVTQTPKHLITATGQRVTLRCSPRSGDLSVYWYQQSLDQGLQFLIQYYNGEERAKGNILERFSAQQFPDLHSELNLSSLELGDSALYFCASSGAGKRTDTDTQYFGPGTRLTVL.

The rearrangement links TRBV6-5 to TRBJ2-2; D gene ambiguous. The CDR3 contains 12 residues. Looked up from germline, CDR1 is MNHEY and CDR2 is SVGAGI. Trimming removed 7 bases at V and 3 bases at J, with 6 bases between. CDR3 in amino acids: CASKKYTGELFF. The CDR3 DNA reads TGTGCCAGCAAAAAATACACCGGGGAGCTGTTTTTT.

In its sample, this clone was seen once. This chain joins TRBV6-4 and TRBJ2-3; 9 bases agree with TRBD2. V gave up 3 bases and J gave up 2 bases; unmatched junction bases: 3. The CDR3 is made up of 15 amino acids. Looked up from germline, CDR1 is MRHNA and CDR2 is SNTAGT. Here the CDR3 DNA reads TGTGCCAGCAGTGAAGGGACTAGCCACACAGATACGCAGTATTTT. Translating it yields CASSEGTSHTDTQYF.

The chain recombines TRBV7-6 with TRBJ2-7; D is perhaps TRBD1 or TRBD2 (5 bases each). Germline loops: CDR1 SGHVS, CDR2 FNYEAQ. The germline V and J ends were trimmed by 5 bases and 4 bases, with 27 bases remaining between them. The CDR3 extends over 18 amino acids. CDR3 region: CASSPEVGGGAPGYEQYF. DNA of the CDR3: TGTGCCAGCAGCCCAGAAGTTGGGGGTGGCGCTCCTGGGTACGAGCAGTACTTC.

For the CDR3, the DNA is TGTGCCAGCAGCTTGCCTAGCGGGAGCACAGATACGCAGTATTTT. It specifies CASSLPSGSTDTQYF. The genes are TRBV5-5 and TRBJ2-3; 8 bases are a match to TRBD2. This CDR3 is 15 amino acids long. CDR1 is SGHKS, CDR2 YYEKEE, per germline (reference sequence). The ends lost 1 base at V and 0 bases at J; junction bases unmatched: 1.

The chain recombines TRBV21-1 with TRBJ1-5; no check of the table's D call, TRBD1, against the DNA was made. TRBV21-1 is given as a pseudogene. The CDR3 extends over 17 amino acids. CDR3 sequence: CASSKRNRGQDNQPQHF. CDR3 nucleotides: TGTGCCAGCAGCAAAAGGAACAGGGGGCAGGACAATCAGCCCCAGCATTTT.

The chain links TRBV4-3 to TRBJ1-6; the match to TRBD1 covers 10 bases. The CDR3 consists of 20 residues. With V trimmed by 4 bases and J by 0 bases, 12 bases remained unmatched. The germline CDR1 and CDR2 sequences are LGHNA and YSLEER. The chain's CDR3 is CASSPNPRTGGTSYNSPLHF. The CDR3 nucleotides are TGCGCCAGCAGCCCCAACCCAAGGACAGGGGGGACCTCCTATAATTCACCCCTCCACTTT.

This clone was picked up one time. This chain connects TRBV5-1 to TRBJ1-1; tentatively, D is TRBD1 (5 bases). V lost 0 bases and J 5 bases, leaving 14 bases between the germline ends. The CDR3 totals 15 residues. Germline V lookup: CDR1 SGHRS, CDR2 YFSETQ. CDR3 residues: CASSLGAGPQTEAFF. CDR3 nucleotide sequence: TGCGCCAGCAGCTTGGGCGCGGGGCCCCAAACTGAAGCTTTCTTT.

J is TRBJ1-3 and V is TRBV19, with unresolved D. Trimming cost V 9 bases and J 2 bases, with 8 bases left between them. CDR1 and CDR2 from the germline V gene are LNHDA and SQIVND (reference sequence). This CDR3 contains 12 residues. The CDR3 region is CASPGAGNTIYF. CDR3 DNA: TGTGCCAGCCCCGGGGCTGGAAACACCATATATTTT. Full variable domain (rest looked up from reference TRBV19 and TRBJ1-3): DGGITQSPKYLFRKEGQNVTLSCEQNLNHDAMYWYRQDPGQGLRLIYYSQIVNDFQKGDIAEGYSVSREKKESFPLTVTSAQKNPTAFYLCASPGAGNTIYFGEGSWLTVV.

The chain is built from TRBV27 and TRBJ2-1, with 8 nucleotides matching TRBD2. This CDR3 has 12 residues. Germline loops: CDR1 MNHEY, CDR2 SMNVEV (reference sequence). V was clipped by 5 bases and J by 14 bases; unmatched bases: 8. In DNA, the CDR3 is TGTGCCAGCAGTCCCGGGAGGGCCGGGGAGTTCTTC. It encodes CASSPGRAGEFF.

The chain employs TRBV29-1 and TRBJ2-3; 7 nucleotides match TRBD1. J lost 2 bases, V lost 3 bases, and 8 bases had no gene match. The CDR3 spans 15 residues. In germline, CDR1 is SQVTM, CDR2 ANQGSEA. For the CDR3, the DNA is TGCAGCGTTGAGCCAGGGGGTTTTTCCACAGATACGCAGTATTTT. The encoded protein is CSVEPGGFSTDTQYF.

The chain links TRBV9 to TRBJ2-7; D tentatively reads TRBD1 or TRBD2 (6 bases each). V was shortened by 0 bases and J by 2 bases, with 12 bases between the two germline ends. Germline V lookup: CDR1 SGDLS, CDR2 YYNGEE. This CDR3 has 15 residues. CDR3 nucleotides: TGTGCCAGCAGCGTAGGGGTAGGGGGGACCTACGAGCAGTACTTC. As protein: CASSVGVGGTYEQYF.

The chain joins TRBV4-3 to TRBJ1-1; 9 nucleotides match TRBD1. Losses at the gene ends were 2 bases for V and 11 bases for J; bases not matched to a gene: 9. The CDR3 runs 14 residues. Germline loops: CDR1 LGHNA, CDR2 YSLEER. The CDR3, as DNA: TGCGCCAGCAGCCAAACCGGGACAGGGCCGGAGGCTTTCTTT. Its translation: CASSQTGTGPEAFF.

The V gene is TRBV7-6, the J gene TRBJ2-2; D not certain. The germline V gene has CDR1 SGHVS and CDR2 FNYEAQ. The CDR3 consists of 17 residues. Trimming pared 5 bases from V and 0 bases from J, leaving 16 bases between. The CDR3 loop is CASSPTRAVPNTGELFF. Here the CDR3 DNA reads TGTGCCAGCAGCCCAACCCGCGCTGTCCCGAACACCGGGGAGCTGTTTTTT.

This sequence joins TRBV2 and TRBJ2-7; D gene ambiguous. Germline-derived CDR1 and CDR2 are SNHLY and FYNNEI. This CDR3 contains 11 residues. Trimming took off 5 bases at V and 4 bases at J, with 6 bases between the two ends. DNA for the CDR3: TGTGCCAGCAGTCCAGGTTACGAGCAGTACTTC. It encodes CASSPGYEQYF. The whole variable domain, filled in from reference TRBV2 and TRBJ2-7, reads EPEVTQTPSHQVTQMGQEVILRCVPISNHLYFYWYRQILGQKVEFLVSFYNNEISEKSEIFDDQFSVERPDGSNFTLKIRSTKLEDSAMYFCASSPGYEQYFGPGTRLTVT.

The chain couples TRBV6-5 to TRBJ2-7; 7 nucleotides agree with TRBD2. CDR1 MNHEY and CDR2 SVGAGI come from the germline V gene. There are 15 residues in the CDR3. J lost 2 bases, V lost 2 bases, and 6 bases had no gene match. DNA for the CDR3: TGTGCCAGCAGTTACAGACTAGCCTCTACCTACGAGCAGTACTTC. It translates to CASSYRLASTYEQYF.

The chain joins TRBV15 to TRBJ2-7, with TRBD2 as a possible D gene (6 bases). The V end lost 3 bases, the J end lost 1 base, and 13 bases lay between the germline ends. Germline V gene sequence: CDR1 LNHNV, CDR2 YYDKDF (reference sequence). This CDR3 region has 15 residues. The CDR3: CATSRGWEASYEQYF. CDR3 nucleotide sequence: TGTGCCACCAGCAGGGGTTGGGAGGCATCCTACGAGCAGTACTTC.

The chain recombines TRBV2 with TRBJ1-5; tentative D call: TRBD1 (6 bases). Trimming pared 2 bases from V and 2 bases from J, leaving 10 bases between. This CDR3 region has 15 residues. CDR1 is SNHLY and CDR2 is FYNNEI in the germline V gene. The CDR3 sequence: CASSEWGPGNQPQHF. DNA for the CDR3: TGTGCCAGCAGTGAATGGGGGCCGGGCAATCAGCCCCAGCATTTT.

V usage is TRBV19 and J usage is TRBJ1-5; TRBD1 is a possible D gene (6 bases). Germline V CDR1 and CDR2: LNHDA, SQIVND (reference sequence). The CDR3 contains 15 residues. V was pared by 2 bases and J by 2 bases, with 10 bases between. The CDR3 DNA reads as TGTGCCAGTAGTATAATGTCAGGGGGCAATCAGCCCCAGCATTTT. Amino acid sequence: CASSIMSGGNQPQHF.

The rearrangement uses TRBV7-9 and TRBJ2-7; 8 positions agree with TRBD1. Germline CDR1 is SEHNR and CDR2 is FQNEAQ (reference sequence). V was clipped by 3 bases and J by 4 bases; unmatched bases: 11. The CDR3 loop spans 16 amino acids. CDR3 protein: CASSFGPGQGVYEQYF. CDR3 coding DNA: TGTGCCAGCAGCTTTGGCCCTGGACAGGGAGTTTACGAGCAGTACTTC.

The gene calls are TRBV11-2 and TRBJ2-7; 10 bases match TRBD1. Germline V gene sequence: CDR1 SGHAT, CDR2 FQNNGV. With V trimmed by 3 bases and J by 2 bases, 1 base remained unmatched. CDR3 length equals 14 residues. CDR3 sequence reads: CASSFGTGAYEQYF. In nucleotides, the CDR3 is TGTGCCAGCAGCTTTGGGACAGGGGCCTACGAGCAGTACTTC.

The rearrangement uses TRBV15 and TRBJ2-5; 8 bases map to TRBD1. This CDR3 contains 16 residues. Germline assignment: CDR1 LNHNV and CDR2 YYDKDF (reference sequence). Trimming took 0 bases from V and 5 from J; bases not matched to a gene: 8. This CDR3 reads CATSRDFPGGRETQYF. In DNA, the CDR3 is TGTGCCACCAGCAGAGATTTCCCAGGGGGCCGGGAGACCCAGTACTTC.

The chain joins TRBV5-6 to TRBJ1-1; no clear D. Germline assignment: CDR1 SGHDT and CDR2 YYEEEE. Deletions cut 0 bases from V and 0 bases from J, with 12 bases between. The CDR3 contains 16 residues. The CDR3 bases are TGTGCCAGCAGCTTGGGTGGCCAGATCATGAACACTGAAGCTTTCTTT. Protein product: CASSLGGQIMNTEAFF. The full variable domain, its missing parts supplied by reference TRBV5-6 and TRBJ1-1, is DAGVTQSPTHLIKTRGQQVTLRCSPKSGHDTVSWYQQALGQGPQFIFQYYEEEERQRGNFPDRFSGHQFPNYSSELNVNALLLGDSALYLCASSLGGQIMNTEAFFGQGTRLTVV.

The chain combines TRBV29-1 with TRBJ1-2; D gene unclear. The germline V and J ends were trimmed by 7 bases and 0 bases, with 6 bases remaining between them. The CDR3 length is 11 residues. Germline CDR1 SQVTM, CDR2 ANQGSEA. The CDR3 spells CSASANYGYTF. The CDR3, as DNA: TGCAGCGCATCAGCTAACTATGGCTACACCTTC.

The chain has TRBV7-9 and TRBJ2-7, with 9 bases fitting TRBD2. Trimming removed 5 bases from V and 1 base from J; junction bases left unmatched: 9. The germline V gene encodes CDR1 SEHNR and CDR2 FQNEAQ (reference sequence). The CDR3 sequence is 16 residues long. CDR3 bases: TGTGCCAGCAGCCATCCCAATAGCGGGGGTTCCTACGAGCAGTACTTC. Translated, it gives CASSHPNSGGSYEQYF. Variable domain in full (rest from reference TRBV7-9 and TRBJ2-7): DTGVSQNPRHKITKRGQNVTFRCDPISEHNRLYWYRQTLGQGPEFLTYFQNEAQLEKSRLLSDRFSAERPKGSFSTLEIQRTEQGDSAMYLCASSHPNSGGSYEQYFGPGTRLTVT.